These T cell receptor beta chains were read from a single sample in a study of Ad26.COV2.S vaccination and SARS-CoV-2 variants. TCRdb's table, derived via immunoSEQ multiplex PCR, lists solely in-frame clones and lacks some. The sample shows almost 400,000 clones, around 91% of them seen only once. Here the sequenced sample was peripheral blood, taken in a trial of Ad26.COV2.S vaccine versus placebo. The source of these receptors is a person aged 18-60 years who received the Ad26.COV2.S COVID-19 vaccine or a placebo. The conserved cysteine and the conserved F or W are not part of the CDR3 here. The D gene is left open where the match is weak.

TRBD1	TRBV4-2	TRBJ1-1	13	ASSQEGQTYTEAF
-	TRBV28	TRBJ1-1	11	ASSLEGNTEAF
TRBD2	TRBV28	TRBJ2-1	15	ASSTIAGGSSYNEQF
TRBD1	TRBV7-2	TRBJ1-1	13	ASRHPGQGKTEAF
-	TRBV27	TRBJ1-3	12	AVDGVPKENTIY
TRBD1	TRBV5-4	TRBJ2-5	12	ASSLPTGGETQY
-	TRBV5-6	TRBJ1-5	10	ASSQGGQPQH
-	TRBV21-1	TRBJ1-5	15	ASSKAGQGGPNQPQH
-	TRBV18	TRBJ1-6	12	ASSPLPGDSPLH
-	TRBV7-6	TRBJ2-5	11	ASSLTGVETQY
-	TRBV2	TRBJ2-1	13	ASSARNSGYNEQF
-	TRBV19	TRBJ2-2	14	ASSDSALSNTGELF
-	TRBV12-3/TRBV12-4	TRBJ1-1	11	ASSFSRVVDAF
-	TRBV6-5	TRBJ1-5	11	ASAGRRNQPQH
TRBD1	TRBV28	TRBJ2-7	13	ASSTLGQGAPEQY
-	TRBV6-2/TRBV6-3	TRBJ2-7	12	ASSPGTDTYEQY
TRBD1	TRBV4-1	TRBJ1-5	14	ASSQEGTGGSQPQH
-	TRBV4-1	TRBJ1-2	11	ASSQVSNYGYT
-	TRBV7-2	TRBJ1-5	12	ASSLGGADQPQH
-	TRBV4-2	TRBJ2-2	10	ASRHNTGELF
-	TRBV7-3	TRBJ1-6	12	ASSQGQINSPLH
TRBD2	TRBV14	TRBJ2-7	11	ATRNSGSHEQY
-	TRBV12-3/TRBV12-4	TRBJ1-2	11	ASSSGLNYGYT
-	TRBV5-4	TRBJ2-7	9	ASSLGPEQY
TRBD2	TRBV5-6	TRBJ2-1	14	ASSGVAGGPANEQF
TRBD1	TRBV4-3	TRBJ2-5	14	ASSQAGTGGGETQY
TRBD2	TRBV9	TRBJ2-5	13	ASSVGGGLGETQY
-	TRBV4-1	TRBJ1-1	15	ASSHDGGRRIRSEAF
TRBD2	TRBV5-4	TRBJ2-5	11	ASSSGDQETQY
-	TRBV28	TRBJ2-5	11	ASSLGMGETQY
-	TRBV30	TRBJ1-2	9	AWRDYYGYT
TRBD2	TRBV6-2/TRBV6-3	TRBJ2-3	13	ASSPPGLDTDTQY
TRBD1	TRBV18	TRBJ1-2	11	ASSLQGAGGYT
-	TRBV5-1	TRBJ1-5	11	ASSSTSNQPQH
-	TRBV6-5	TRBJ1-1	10	ASRDRYSEAF